This is a list of T cell receptor beta chains from one sample in a study of shared clonotypes between healthy human individuals. The method was immunoSEQ multiplex PCR; TCRdb's version includes in-frame clones alone and lacks a portion of them. The sample has more than 2,000,000 clones, about 92% seen once. Specimen: naive CD4+ T cells sorted from blood. Source of these receptors: a man younger than 35 in good health. The CDR3 runs from the conserved cysteine through the conserved F or W. A D gene is named only where the DNA matches it firmly. The size field is filled for only some rows; it gives once, few, many or a size class.

TRBV5-6,TRBJ1-2,.,.,TGTGCCAGCAGCTTGGTTTGGGGAGACTATGGCTACACCTTC,CASSLVWGDYGYTF
TRBV6-1,TRBJ2-3,TRBD1,.,TGTGCCAGCAGACCGAGGACAGGGGGCACAGATACGCAGTATTTT,CASRPRTGGTDTQYF
TRBV2,TRBJ1-6,TRBD1,.,TGTGCCAGCACCCCGACAGGGGGCGAAAATTCACCCCTCCACTTT,CASTPTGGENSPLHF
TRBV30,TRBJ1-1,.,few,TGTGCCTGGAGTGTTGCCATGAACACTGAAGCTTTCTTT,CAWSVAMNTEAFF
TRBV6-5,TRBJ2-7,.,once,TGTGCCAGCAGTTACTCTTCAGGGTTCGGCTACGAGCAGTACTTC,CASSYSSGFGYEQYF
TRBV15,TRBJ2-3,.,.,TGTGCCACCAGCAGAGGGTCACTACAGGGAGATACGCAGTATTTT,CATSRGSLQGDTQYF
TRBV7-3,TRBJ2-2,.,.,TGTGCCAGCAGCTTAAGAGGAAACACCGGGGAGCTGTTTTTT,CASSLRGNTGELFF
TRBV7-6,TRBJ2-2,TRBD2,.,TGTGCCAGCAGCTTAGGCGCAGCGGGGTTGGGGGAGCTGTTTTTT,CASSLGAAGLGELFF
TRBV7-8,TRBJ1-1,.,.,TGTGCCAGCAGGAAACAGGGGAACACTGAAGCTTTCTTT,CASRKQGNTEAFF
TRBV5-6,TRBJ2-5,TRBD1,.,TGTGCCAGCAGCCCTGGACAGGGGGAGACCCAGTACTTC,CASSPGQGETQYF
TRBV7-5,TRBJ1-5,.,.,TGTGCCAGAAGCATAAGGACAGGACGGCTAGGGCCCCAGCATTTT,CARSIRTGRLGPQHF
TRBV7-2,TRBJ2-6,.,once,TGTGCCAGCAGCTTATCGGGGCCCCTGGGCTCTGGGGCCAACGTCCTGACTTTC,CASSLSGPLGSGANVLTF
TRBV30,TRBJ2-5,.,.,TGTGCCTGGAGCGGGGGCGGTACCCAAGAGACCCAGTACTTC,CAWSGGGTQETQYF
TRBV30,TRBJ1-6,.,few,TGTGCGTCAGGGGAGAATTCACCCCTCCACTTT,CASGENSPLHF
TRBV4-1,TRBJ2-7,.,.,TGCGCCAGCAGCCATGTGGGGACGGCCTACGAGCAGTACTTC,CASSHVGTAYEQYF
TRBV2,TRBJ2-2,.,once,TGTGCCAGCAGTGAAGAGGGGGGCACCGGGGAGCTGTTTTTT,CASSEEGGTGELFF
TRBV29-1,TRBJ2-7,.,.,TGCAGCGTTGGTTCCTCCTACGAGCAGTACTTC,CSVGSSYEQYF
TRBV7-3,TRBJ2-1,.,.,TGTGCCAGCAGCCCATCATTGGGGGGCCATAATGAGCAGTTCTTC,CASSPSLGGHNEQFF
TRBV19,TRBJ2-7,.,.,TGTGCCAGTAGTATACGACCGGACGACGAGCAGTACTTC,CASSIRPDDEQYF
TRBV6-1,TRBJ2-1,TRBD2,.,TGTGCCAGCTCCCGGACTAGCGGGGGGGCCGGGGAGCAGTTCTTC,CASSRTSGGAGEQFF
TRBV30,TRBJ1-3,.,once,TGTGCCTGGGGCAAATCCTCTGGAAACACCATATATTTT,CAWGKSSGNTIYF
TRBV9,TRBJ2-1,TRBD2,.,TGTGCCAGCAGCGTATCCCTTCTAGCGGGGGGCGATAATGAGCAGTTCTTC,CASSVSLLAGGDNEQFF
TRBV18,TRBJ1-3,.,.,TGTGCCAGCTCACCTGGACGGCAAAACACCATATATTTT,CASSPGRQNTIYF
TRBV7-2,TRBJ2-1,.,.,TGTGCCAGCAGCTTAGATAGGGGAAGGAGGAATGAGCAGTTCTTC,CASSLDRGRRNEQFF
TRBV7-2,TRBJ2-7,.,.,TGTGCCAGCAGCTTAGGCCAGGCCCGGACCTACGAGCAGTACTTC,CASSLGQARTYEQYF
TRBV19,TRBJ1-4,.,.,TGTGCCAGTAGTGGGGACATTAAAGGGGCCGAAAAACTGTTTTTT,CASSGDIKGAEKLFF
TRBV6-5,TRBJ2-7,TRBD1,.,TGTGCCAGCAGTTACTCGAGTGCAGGGGGCTACGAGCAGTACTTC,CASSYSSAGGYEQYF
TRBV19,TRBJ2-1,TRBD2,once,TGTGCCAGTAGTATGCCCTCCGGGCGGGGGGACTCCTACAATGAGCAGTTCTTC,CASSMPSGRGDSYNEQFF
TRBV18,TRBJ2-7,TRBD1,.,TGTGCCAGCTCGGGGGACAGGGGACGGCTCTACGAGCAGTACTTC,CASSGDRGRLYEQYF
TRBV7-2,TRBJ1-4,.,once,TGTGCCAGCAGCTTAGCGCAAAAGGGTTCTAATGAAAAACTGTTTTTT,CASSLAQKGSNEKLFF
TRBV29-1,TRBJ2-3,.,.,TGCAGCGGAACCGGGACTGGCACAGATACGCAGTATTTT,CSGTGTGTDTQYF
TRBV6-5,TRBJ2-5,.,once,TGTGCCAGCAGTTACCTCAGGGGAGAGACCCAGTACTTC,CASSYLRGETQYF
TRBV11-2,TRBJ2-7,.,.,TGTGCCAGCAGCTTACGGACCGTCACCTACGAGCAGTACTTC,CASSLRTVTYEQYF
TRBV6-1,TRBJ1-4,.,.,TGTGCCAGCACCTTACAGGGCTCAACTAATGAAAAACTGTTTTTT,CASTLQGSTNEKLFF
TRBV2,TRBJ1-2,.,.,TGTGCCAGCAGTGGGACAGCCTATGGCTACACCTTC,CASSGTAYGYTF
TRBV6-1,TRBJ1-4,.,.,TGTGCCAGCAGTCTCCGAACTAATGAAAAACTGTTTTTT,CASSLRTNEKLFF
TRBV6-1,TRBJ1-1,TRBD1,.,TGTGCCGGAATCCGGGACAGGGGATCCTCTGAAGCTTTCTTT,CAGIRDRGSSEAFF
TRBV10-3,TRBJ1-2,.,.,TGTGCCATCCTGTCAGATAACTATGGCTACACCTTC,CAILSDNYGYTF
TRBV5-1,TRBJ1-1,.,.,TGCGCCAGCAGCTTGGGAGGGAAATTGAACACTGAAGCTTTCTTT,CASSLGGKLNTEAFF
TRBV10-3,TRBJ2-3,.,.,TGTGCCATCAGTGAGTCTGGGTGGCGGAGCACAGATACGCAGTATTTT,CAISESGWRSTDTQYF
TRBV27,TRBJ1-1,TRBD1,.,TGTGCCAGCAGTGGGACAGGGCGAATACGCGAAGCTTTCTTT,CASSGTGRIREAFF
TRBV5-4,TRBJ2-1,.,.,TGTGCCAGCAGCTTGGGAGGGGCCTACAATGAGCAGTTCTTC,CASSLGGAYNEQFF
TRBV6-6,TRBJ2-1,.,.,TGTGCCAGCAGTTACACACCAGACCTGGAGCAGTTCTTC,CASSYTPDLEQFF
TRBV4-1,TRBJ2-5,.,.,TGCGCCAGCAGCCAAGAAGGGGGGTTGGAGACCCAGTACTTC,CASSQEGGLETQYF
TRBV30,TRBJ2-2,TRBD1,.,TGTGCCTGGAGTGTACTCCACAGGGGGCGTACCGGGGAGCTGTTTTTT,CAWSVLHRGRTGELFF
TRBV5-4,TRBJ2-7,.,.,TGTGCCAGCAGCCTTAGGACCAGCGAGCAGTACTTC,CASSLRTSEQYF
TRBV28,TRBJ2-7,TRBD2,.,TGTGCCAGCAGTCCTGCAGGACTAGCGGGGGAGTACTACGAGCAGTACTTC,CASSPAGLAGEYYEQYF
TRBV21-1,TRBJ1-1,.,.,TGTGCCAGCAGCAAGGCTCTTTACTCTTCTCAGGAAGCTTTCTTT,CASSKALYSSQEAFF
TRBV6-1,TRBJ2-7,.,.,TGTGCCAGCAGTGAACGGTACGAGCAGTACTTC,CASSERYEQYF
TRBV6-1,TRBJ2-2,.,.,TGTGCCAGCAGTGAGAGGGCTCGGAACACCGGGGAGCTGTTTTTT,CASSERARNTGELFF
TRBV6-1,TRBJ2-1,TRBD2,.,TGTGCCAGCGGACGTAGCGGGAGCTACAATGAGCAGTTCTTC,CASGRSGSYNEQFF
TRBV5-4,TRBJ1-1,.,.,TGTGCCAGCAGCTTGGGTGTTCCGGGGGCGATCACTGAAGCTTTCTTT,CASSLGVPGAITEAFF